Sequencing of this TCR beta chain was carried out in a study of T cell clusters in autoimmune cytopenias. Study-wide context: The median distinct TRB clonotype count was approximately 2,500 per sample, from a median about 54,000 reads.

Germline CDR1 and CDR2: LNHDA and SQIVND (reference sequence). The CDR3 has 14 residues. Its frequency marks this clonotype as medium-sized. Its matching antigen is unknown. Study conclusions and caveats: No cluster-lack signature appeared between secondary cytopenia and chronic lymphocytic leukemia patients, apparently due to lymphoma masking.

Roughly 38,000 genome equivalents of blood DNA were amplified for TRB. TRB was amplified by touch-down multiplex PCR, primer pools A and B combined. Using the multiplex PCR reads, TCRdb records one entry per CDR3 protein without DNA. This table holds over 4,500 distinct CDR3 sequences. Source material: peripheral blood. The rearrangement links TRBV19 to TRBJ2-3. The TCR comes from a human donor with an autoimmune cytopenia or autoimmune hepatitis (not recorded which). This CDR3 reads CASSIDSAYDTQYF.